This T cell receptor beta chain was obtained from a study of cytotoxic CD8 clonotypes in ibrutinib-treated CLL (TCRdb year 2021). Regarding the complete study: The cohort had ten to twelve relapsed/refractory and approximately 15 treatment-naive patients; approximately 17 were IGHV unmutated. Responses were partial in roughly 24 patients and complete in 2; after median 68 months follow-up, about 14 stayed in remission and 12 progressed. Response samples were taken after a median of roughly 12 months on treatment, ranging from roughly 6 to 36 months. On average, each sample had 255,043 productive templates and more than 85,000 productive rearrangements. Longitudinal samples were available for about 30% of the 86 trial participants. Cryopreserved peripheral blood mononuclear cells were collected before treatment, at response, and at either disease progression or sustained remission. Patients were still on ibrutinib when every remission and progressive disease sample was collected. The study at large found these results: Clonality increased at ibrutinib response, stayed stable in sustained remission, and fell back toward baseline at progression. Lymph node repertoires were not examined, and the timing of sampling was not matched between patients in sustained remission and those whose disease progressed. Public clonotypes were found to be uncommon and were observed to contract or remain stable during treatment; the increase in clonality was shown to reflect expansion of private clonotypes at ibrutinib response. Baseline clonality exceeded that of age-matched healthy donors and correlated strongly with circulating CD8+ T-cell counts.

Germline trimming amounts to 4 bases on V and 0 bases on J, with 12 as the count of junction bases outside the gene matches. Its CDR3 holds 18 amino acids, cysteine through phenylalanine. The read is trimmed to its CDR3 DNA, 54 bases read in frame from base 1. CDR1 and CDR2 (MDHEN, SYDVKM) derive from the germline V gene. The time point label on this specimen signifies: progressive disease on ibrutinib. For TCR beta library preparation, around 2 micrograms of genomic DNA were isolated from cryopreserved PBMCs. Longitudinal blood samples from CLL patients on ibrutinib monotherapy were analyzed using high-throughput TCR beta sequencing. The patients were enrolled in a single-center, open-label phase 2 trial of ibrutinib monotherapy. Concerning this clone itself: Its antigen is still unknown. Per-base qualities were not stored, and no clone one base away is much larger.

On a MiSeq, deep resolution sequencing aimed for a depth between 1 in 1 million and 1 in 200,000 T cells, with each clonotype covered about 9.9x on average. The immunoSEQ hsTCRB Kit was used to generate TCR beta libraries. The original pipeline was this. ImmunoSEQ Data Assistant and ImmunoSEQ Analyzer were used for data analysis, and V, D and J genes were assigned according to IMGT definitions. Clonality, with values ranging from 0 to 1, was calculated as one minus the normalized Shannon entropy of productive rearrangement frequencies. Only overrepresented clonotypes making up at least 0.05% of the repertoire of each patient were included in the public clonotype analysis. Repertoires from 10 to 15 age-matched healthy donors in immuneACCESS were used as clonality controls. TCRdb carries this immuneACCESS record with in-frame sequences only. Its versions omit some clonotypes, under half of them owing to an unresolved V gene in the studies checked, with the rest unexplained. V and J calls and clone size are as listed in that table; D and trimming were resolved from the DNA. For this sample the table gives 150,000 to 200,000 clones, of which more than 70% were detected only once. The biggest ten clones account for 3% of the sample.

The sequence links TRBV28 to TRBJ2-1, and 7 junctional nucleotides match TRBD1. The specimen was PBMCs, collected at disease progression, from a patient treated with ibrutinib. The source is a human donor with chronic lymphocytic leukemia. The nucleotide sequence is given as TGTGCCAGCAGTTCCCAGCGGACAGGTTTAAGCTCCTACAATGAGCAGTTCTTC. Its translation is CASSSQRTGLSSYNEQFF.